This T cell receptor beta chain was sequenced for a study of cytomegalovirus exposure and HLA in healthy donors (TCRdb year 2017). The study in broad terms: An earlier analysis of roughly 610 of the donors reported around 280 Gb of sequence data and 100 million to 120 million unique TCR beta sequences obtained from approximately 180 million T cells. An early release that covered 500 to 800 HLA-typed donors contained approximately 300 gigabases of sequencing data and some 87 million unique TCR sequences. Of the roughly 400 genotyped donors, over 65% fell in the genetic ancestry cluster associated with self-reported Caucasian donors. The study was designed to test whether signatures of past pathogen exposure could be identified by cataloging public T cell receptors. The T cell repertoires of some 670 subjects were profiled by immunosequencing and related to cytomegalovirus serostatus. In addition to the first cohort of roughly 670 subjects, a separate validation cohort of over 90 different subjects was used. The study combined high-throughput TCR immunosequencing, statistical association of individual TCRs with disease status, and machine learning to predict cytomegalovirus infection status. In a later analysis, previously published TCR beta repertoires from some 640 donors were re-analyzed and high-resolution HLA genotyping was added so that TCR occurrence patterns could be studied. The later analysis used no new phenotypic data to find candidate immune exposures, relying instead on TCR beta sequences and their occurrence across donors. In an earlier analysis of 587 of the donors, high-throughput TCR beta sequencing was used to judge whether each TCR beta V gene segment behaved as functional or pseudogenic. Alongside the repertoire data, information on donor age, sex, ethnicity and CMV serostatus was compiled. A later genetic analysis took genome-wide SNP genotypes for about three fifths of the 666 donors and used that subset as a discovery cohort. Every discovery cohort repertoire had been produced on one sequencing platform. Both class I and class II loci were covered by HLA typing, at four-digit resolution. Typing coverage differed by locus: A, B, C, DRB1 and DQB1 were typed in roughly 620-630 donors, DQA1 in about 500, DPA1 in some 610, and DPB1 in just under 490. Because of strong linkage in the cohort, four or five DR-DQ haplotypes were treated as single units for association and clustering. Among several hundred genotyped donors of the cohort, an average of about 240,000 unique TCR beta nucleotide sequences was sequenced per donor, of which approximately 18% were non-productive.

The cohort consisted of 600 to 700 healthy bone marrow donors. All cohort members were sampled while nominally healthy, although unrecorded immune exposures were likely present. The donor was CMV seropositive and was included in the group of almost 300 seropositive cohort members. Each donor provided a peripheral blood sample, and peripheral blood mononuclear cells were used for TCR beta sequencing. The Qiagen DNeasy Blood Extraction Kit was used to extract genomic DNA from the blood cell samples. Library preparation used the immunoSEQ multiplex PCR assay. For the multiplex PCR, a mixture combining 60 forward primers for TCR Vbeta segments and 13 reverse primers for TCR Jbeta segments was used. The CDR3 region of rearranged TCR beta genes was amplified from genomic DNA by a multiplex PCR assay. On the Illumina HiSeq System, the amplified TCR beta libraries were sequenced as 87-base-pair reads. As for the authors' bioinformatics: In a later analysis, some 80 million unique TCR beta chains were counted across the roughly 700 repertoires, and roughly 11 million of these chains were shared by at least two donors. A nearest-neighbor algorithm error-corrected the raw reads and collapsed the reads into unique sequences, merging closely related sequences to remove PCR and sequencing errors. To assign V, D and J gene segments, CDR3 sequences were aligned to IMGT reference sequences. For a sequence to be retained, a match of at least six nucleotides to both a V gene segment and a J gene segment was required. Rearrangements were called productive when the CDR3 lacked stop codons and stayed in frame with V and J; all others were non-productive. Following IMGT convention, CDR3 was defined as the stretch from the second conserved V-encoded cysteine to the conserved J-encoded phenylalanine. The earlier analysis of some 550 of the donors excluded any sequence lacking an unambiguous match to a single V gene segment. An earlier analysis of several hundred of the donors called V segments functional above 56.7% productive rearrangements and segregating when the between-donor standard deviation exceeded 5%. A statistical classification framework was developed to diagnose cytomegalovirus status using the catalog of TCR beta chain sequences. A later analysis assigned V and J genes by comparing TCR nucleotide sequences with IMGT/GENE-DB human TR gene sequences. The TCRdist pipeline was used in a later analysis to assign CDR3 sequences and most-parsimonious VDJ recombination scenarios. In a later analysis, each TCR beta chain was defined by its CDR3 amino acid sequence together with its V-gene family, and reads without a unique V-gene family were excluded. As a way to deal with suspected cross-contamination and a sequencing artifact, a later analysis dropped 640 or so nucleotide sequences that were highly shared and had low generation probability. For each public chain, a later analysis derived a clonal expansion index from normalized ranks of inferred template counts within each repertoire. A later analysis computed generation probabilities with a VDJ recombination model fitted to out-of-frame rearrangements, and checked the results against IGoR. In a later analysis, TCR-TCR, TCR-HLA and TCR-CMV co-occurrence was scored with hypergeometric tests, and a repertoire-size bias correction was applied to TCR pairs. In a later analysis, false discovery rates were estimated by permuting HLA or CMV assignments 20 times. A later analysis grouped co-occurring TCRs with DBSCAN, adding TCRdist sequence similarity when clustering within HLA-allele-positive subsets. Repertoires with fewer than 30,000 or more than 120,000 public chains were left out of co-occurrence clustering, as were about five repertoires with anomalous nucleotide sharing. As stored in TCRdb, this immuneACCESS dataset retains in-frame rearrangements with V and J assigned. A fraction of the clones does not appear; measured against another copy, unresolved V genes explain less than half of the discrepancy, and the remainder lacks a known reason. The DNA gave D and trimming, while V, J and clone size come from that table. This sample gives some 150,000 clones in total; roughly 9% of them show up just once. The ten largest clones add up to roughly 7.2% of the sample.

CDR1 and CDR2 (SNHLY, FYNNEI) derive from the germline V gene. V is reduced by 8 bases and J by 3 bases, leaving a spacing of 15 bases between them. The CDR3 sequence holds 14 residues, the cysteine and phenylalanine included. Only CDR3 DNA remains: 42 bases, in frame from the first base. Overall results and qualifications from the work: Because HLA typing was unavailable for some donors at each locus, only the typed subset was used in association tests. The presence/absence analyses assumed that sequencing depth was roughly uniform across donors, and that assumption may not be true. Broadly in line with IMGT annotations, most TCR beta V segments showed up in productive rearrangements about 87% or about 30% of the time in an earlier analysis of under 700 of the donors. A group of highly shared sequence variants was considered likely to be a technical artifact of the sequencing pipeline. When HLA alleles, especially DR and DQ, strongly co-occurred, TCR associations were difficult to assign to individual alleles. The classifier was reported to diagnose cytomegalovirus status with high specificity and sensitivity in both the original cohort and the validation cohort. At a false discovery rate of 0.05, a later analysis linked under 20,000 TCR beta sequences to specific HLA alleles. In the study, approximately 150 TCR beta chains were listed as associated with cytomegalovirus. In a later analysis, the rate of TCR association differed among HLA loci, with DRB1 alleles having the most associated TCRs and HLA-C alleles having the fewest. A later analysis found that HLA-associated TCR beta chains were more clonally expanded and had lower generation probabilities than equally common non-associated chains. A later genetic analysis reported fewer N-insertions in productive TCRs among donors in an Asian-associated ancestry cluster than the roughly 690-donor mean. A further reported finding was that TCR beta sequences accurately predicted the HLA-A and HLA-B alleles for most subjects in the first cohort. Because counts were too low, roughly 17 rarely observed V segments, including chromosome 9 orphons, were left out of the earlier analysis of over 550 of the donors. According to a later analysis, parvovirus B19, influenza, CMV and Epstein-Barr virus appeared linked to several top co-occurrence clusters. Correlated functional status among segregating V segments might reflect linkage disequilibrium, but an unknown experimental factor could not be ruled out. A later analysis found that most CMV-associated TCR beta chains appeared HLA-restricted, with HLA associations seemingly driven largely by CMV exposure. In vitro tests confirmed that three of the cytomegalovirus-associated TCR beta chains recognize cytomegalovirus antigens. Only TCR beta chains were sequenced in this cohort, and the absence of alpha or paired-chain data limited detectable features. Most TCR sequences were seen in very few donors, while some public TCRs were found in many individuals. In a later genetic analysis, a missense DCLRE1C variant was associated with V-gene and J-gene trimming of TCR beta chains, and the association was replicated in an independent cohort. For the cohort, immune exposure information was limited to CMV serostatus. According to the authors, the approach could potentially be generalized to other disease states and immunological phenotypes. The 87-base-pair reads could not distinguish some IMGT-functional V segments, including TRBV6-2 and TRBV6-3, so those segments were excluded.

Details on this clone: Its antigen has not been determined. Per-base qualities were not stored, and no clone one base away is much larger.

This receptor was taken from a woman aged 40 to 50 in good health and CMV-seropositive. The sequence links TRBV2 to TRBJ2-3; the D segment cannot be called with confidence. Sequenced: PBMCs. The nucleotide sequence is given as TGTGCCAGCTCTGAAGGGCCCGGGACAGATACGCAGTATTTT. This yields the protein CASSEGPGTDTQYF.